This T cell receptor (beta chain) was found in a study of T cell responses to AZD1222 COVID-19 vaccine. As regards this clone: Its matching antigen is unknown.

The length of the CDR3 is 13 residues. The V gene lost 9 bases and the J gene lost 2 bases, with 14 bases spanning the gap. Libraries were prepared by immunoSEQ multiplex PCR; TCRdb keeps only in-frame clonotypes and omits some of them. There are roughly 170,000 clones in the sample; about 90% occur only once, and approximately 0.49% lies in the top ten. General study points: Increases in Spike-specific TCR breadth and depth were seen after two AZD1222 doses. Across spike, vaccine-associated CD4 TCRs were found, dominant at 160-218 and 743-854. Unmutated variant regions reportedly attract nearly half of all spike-specific TCRs.

The TCR was taken from an adult in good health. This chain joins TRBV12-3 or TRBV12-4 and TRBJ2-7; D call uncertain. The sequenced sample was peripheral blood, obtained on day 0 of AZD1222 vaccination. CDR3 region: CARRVLPPYEQYF. The CDR3 nucleotides are TGTGCCAGGAGAGTCCTTCCTCCCTACGAGCAGTACTTC.